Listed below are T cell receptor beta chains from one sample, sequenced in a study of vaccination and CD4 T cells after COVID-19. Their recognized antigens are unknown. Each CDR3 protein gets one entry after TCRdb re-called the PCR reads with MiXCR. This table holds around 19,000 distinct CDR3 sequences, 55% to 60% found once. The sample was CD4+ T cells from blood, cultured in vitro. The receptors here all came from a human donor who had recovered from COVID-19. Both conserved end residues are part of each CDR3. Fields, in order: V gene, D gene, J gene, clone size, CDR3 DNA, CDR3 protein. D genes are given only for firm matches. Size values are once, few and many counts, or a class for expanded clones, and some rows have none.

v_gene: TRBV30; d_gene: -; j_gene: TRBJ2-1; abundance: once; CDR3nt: TGTGCCTGGGCAAGGGATCCCAATGAGCAGTTCTTC; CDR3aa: CAWARDPNEQFF
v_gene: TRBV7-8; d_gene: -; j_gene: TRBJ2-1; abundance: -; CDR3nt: TGTGCCAGCAGCTTAGCGGGGGGGCCCTACAATGAGCAGTTCTTC; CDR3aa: CASSLAGGPYNEQFF
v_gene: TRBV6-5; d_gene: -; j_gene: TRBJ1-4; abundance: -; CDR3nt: TGTGCCAGCAGTTACTCGACCCCCGCAACTAATGAAAAACTGTTTTTT; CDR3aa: CASSYSTPATNEKLFF
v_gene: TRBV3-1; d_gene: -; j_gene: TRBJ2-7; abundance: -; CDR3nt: TGTGCCAGCAGGAGCACAGGAGCCGAAGTCGAGCAGTACTTC; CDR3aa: CASRSTGAEVEQYF
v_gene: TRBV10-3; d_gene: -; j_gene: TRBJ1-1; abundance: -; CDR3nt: TGTGCCATCAGTGATGCGGGCGGGGGGACTGAAGCTTTCTTT; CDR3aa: CAISDAGGGTEAFF
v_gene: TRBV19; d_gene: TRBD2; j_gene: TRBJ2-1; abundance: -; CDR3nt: TGTGCCAGTACCCCTTATCGTAGCGGGAGGGCTACAAGTAGTGAGCAGTTCTTC; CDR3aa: CASTPYRSGRATSSEQFF
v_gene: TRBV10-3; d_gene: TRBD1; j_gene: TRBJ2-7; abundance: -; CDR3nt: TGTGCCATCAGTACGGGACAGGGCCTCTACGAGCAGTACTTC; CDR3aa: CAISTGQGLYEQYF
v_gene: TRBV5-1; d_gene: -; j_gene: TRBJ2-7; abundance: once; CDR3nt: TGCGCCAGCAGCTTAACTGGGCAGGGAGGCTACGAGCAGTACTTC; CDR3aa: CASSLTGQGGYEQYF
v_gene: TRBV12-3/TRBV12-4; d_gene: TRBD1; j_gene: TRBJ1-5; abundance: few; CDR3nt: TGTGCCAGCCGGGACAGGGGGAGGGGGAGCAATCAGCCCCAGCATTTT; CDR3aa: CASRDRGRGSNQPQHF
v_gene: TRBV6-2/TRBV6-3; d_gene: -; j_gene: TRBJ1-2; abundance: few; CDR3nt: TGTGCCAGCAGGCCTTCTCCAGGCATAGGTGGCTACACCTTC; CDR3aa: CASRPSPGIGGYTF
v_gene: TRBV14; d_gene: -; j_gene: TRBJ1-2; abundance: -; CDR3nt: TGTGCCAGCAGCCGGGACGACTACTATGGCTACACCTTC; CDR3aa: CASSRDDYYGYTF
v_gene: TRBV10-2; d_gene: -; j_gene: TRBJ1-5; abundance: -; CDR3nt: TGCGCCAGCAGTGAGAGAAGCCCGAATCAGCCCCAGCATTTT; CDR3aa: CASSERSPNQPQHF
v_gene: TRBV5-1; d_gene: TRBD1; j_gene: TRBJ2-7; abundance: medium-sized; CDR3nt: TGCGCCAGCAGCGCAATGACAGGGACCTCCTACGAGCAGTACTTC; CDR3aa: CASSAMTGTSYEQYF
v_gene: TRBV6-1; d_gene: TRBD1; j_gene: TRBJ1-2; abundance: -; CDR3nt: TGTGCCAGCAGTCGGGGACAGGAGTATGGCTACACCTTC; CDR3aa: CASSRGQEYGYTF
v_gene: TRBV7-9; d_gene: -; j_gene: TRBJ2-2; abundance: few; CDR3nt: TGTGCCAGCAGCTTAGGTCAGGCCCGGGAGCTGTTTTTT; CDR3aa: CASSLGQARELFF
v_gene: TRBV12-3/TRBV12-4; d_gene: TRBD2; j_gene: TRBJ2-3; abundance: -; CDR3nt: TGTGCCAGCACCTCTAGCGGGGGGCAGGGTACGCAGTATTTT; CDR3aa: CASTSSGGQGTQYF
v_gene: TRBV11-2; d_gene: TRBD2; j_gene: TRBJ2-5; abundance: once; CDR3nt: TGTGCCAGCAGCTTTTTAGCGGGAGGGGCAACAGAGACCCAGTACTTC; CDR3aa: CASSFLAGGATETQYF
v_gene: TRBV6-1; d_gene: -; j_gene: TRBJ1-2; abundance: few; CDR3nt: TGTGCCAGCAGTATCAACAGGCGAGATGGCTACACCTTC; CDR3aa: CASSINRRDGYTF
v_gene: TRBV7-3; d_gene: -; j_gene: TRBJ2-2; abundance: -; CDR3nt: TGTGCCAGCAGCTCGGATGGGAACACCGGGGAGCTGTTTTTT; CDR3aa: CASSSDGNTGELFF
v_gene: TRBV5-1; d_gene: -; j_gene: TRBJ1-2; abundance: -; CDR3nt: TGCGCCAGCAGCTTGGACTGGAGCTATGGCTACACCTTC; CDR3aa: CASSLDWSYGYTF
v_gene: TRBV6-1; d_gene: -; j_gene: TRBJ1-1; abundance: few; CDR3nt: TGTGCCAGCAGTGAAGTAACTGCTTTCTTT; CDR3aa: CASSEVTAFF
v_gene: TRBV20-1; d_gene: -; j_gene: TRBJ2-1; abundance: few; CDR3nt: TGCAGTGCTATAAGGGGGCGGGGCTACAATGAGCAGTTCTTC; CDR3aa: CSAIRGRGYNEQFF
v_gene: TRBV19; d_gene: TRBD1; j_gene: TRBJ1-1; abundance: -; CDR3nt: TGTGCCAGTCGCCGGACAGGGAGCACTGAAGCTTTCTTT; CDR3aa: CASRRTGSTEAFF
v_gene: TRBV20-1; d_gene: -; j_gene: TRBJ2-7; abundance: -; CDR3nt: TGCAGTGCTAGACCCCGGGGGGGGACAGCGTACTACGAGCAGTACTTC; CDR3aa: CSARPRGGTAYYEQYF
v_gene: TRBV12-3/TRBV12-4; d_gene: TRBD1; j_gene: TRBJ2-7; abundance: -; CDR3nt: TGTGCCAGCAGTACGGACAGGGTCATCACCTACGAGCAGTACTTC; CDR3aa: CASSTDRVITYEQYF
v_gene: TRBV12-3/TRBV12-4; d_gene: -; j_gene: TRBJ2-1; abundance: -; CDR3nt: TGTGCCAGCAATACGGGTAACTCCTACAATGAGCAGTTCTTC; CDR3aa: CASNTGNSYNEQFF
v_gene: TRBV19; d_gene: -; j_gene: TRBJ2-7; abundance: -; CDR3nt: TGTGCCAGTAGTCGGGGAGCGGAACCGATCTACGAGCAGTACTTC; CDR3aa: CASSRGAEPIYEQYF
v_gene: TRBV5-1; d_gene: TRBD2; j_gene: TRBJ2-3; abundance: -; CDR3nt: TGCGCCAGCAGCTTACTAGCGGGAGGACCTATCACAGATACGCAGTATTTT; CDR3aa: CASSLLAGGPITDTQYF
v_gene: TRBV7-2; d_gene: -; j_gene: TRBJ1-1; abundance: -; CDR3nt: TGTGCCAGCAGCCAGGGACGGGTGGGCACTGAAGCTTTCTTT; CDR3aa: CASSQGRVGTEAFF
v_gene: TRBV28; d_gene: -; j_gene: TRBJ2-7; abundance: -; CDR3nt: TGTGCCAGCCGGATTCCGGGTCGTAACTACGAGCAGTACTTC; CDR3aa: CASRIPGRNYEQYF
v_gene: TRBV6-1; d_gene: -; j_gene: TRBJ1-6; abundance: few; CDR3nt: TGTGCCAGCCGGGGACGGTATAATTCACCCCTCCACTTT; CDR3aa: CASRGRYNSPLHF
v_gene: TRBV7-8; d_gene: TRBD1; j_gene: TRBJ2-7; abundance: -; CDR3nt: TGTGCCAGCAAATCGTTTGGGACAGGTCACTACGAGCAGTACTTC; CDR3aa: CASKSFGTGHYEQYF
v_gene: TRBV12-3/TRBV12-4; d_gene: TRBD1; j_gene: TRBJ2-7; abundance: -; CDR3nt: TGTGCCAGCAGGACCGGGACAGGGGCGCGAGAGCAGTACTTC; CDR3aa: CASRTGTGAREQYF
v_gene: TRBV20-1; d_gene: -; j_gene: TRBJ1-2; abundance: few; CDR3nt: TGCAGTGCTAGAGATATAGGACTCAATCGGGGCTACACCTTC; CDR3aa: CSARDIGLNRGYTF
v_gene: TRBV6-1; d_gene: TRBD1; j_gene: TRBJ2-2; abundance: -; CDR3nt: TGTGCCAGCAATCGGGACAGGGACCCCGGGGAGCTGTTTTTT; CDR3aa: CASNRDRDPGELFF
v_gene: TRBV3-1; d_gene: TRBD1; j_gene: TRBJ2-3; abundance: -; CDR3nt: TGTGCCAGCAGCCATGTAGAGGGGGCTGGAGATACGCAGTATTTT; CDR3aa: CASSHVEGAGDTQYF
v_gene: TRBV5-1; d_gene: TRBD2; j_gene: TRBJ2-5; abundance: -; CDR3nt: TGCGCCAGCAGCCAAGGACTAGCGGGAGGGGTGGAGACCCAGTACTTC; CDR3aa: CASSQGLAGGVETQYF
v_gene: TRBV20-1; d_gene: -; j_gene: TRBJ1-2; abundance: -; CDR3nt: TGCAGTGCCTCAAGGGGACGGGTTGGCTACACCTTC; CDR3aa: CSASRGRVGYTF
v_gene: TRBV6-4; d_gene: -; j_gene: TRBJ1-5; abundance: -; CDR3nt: TGTGCCAGCAGCCACGTTCAGGGAAATCAGCCCCAGCATTTT; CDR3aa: CASSHVQGNQPQHF
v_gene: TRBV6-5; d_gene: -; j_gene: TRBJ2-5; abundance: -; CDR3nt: TGTGCCAGCAGTTACTCCTCCCCTCGCGGGCCTCAAGAGACCCAGTACTTC; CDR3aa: CASSYSSPRGPQETQYF
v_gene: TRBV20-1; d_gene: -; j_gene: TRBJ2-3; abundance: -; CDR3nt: TGCAGTGCCCGAAGTTTGCCTGGGGATACGCAGTATTTT; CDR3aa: CSARSLPGDTQYF
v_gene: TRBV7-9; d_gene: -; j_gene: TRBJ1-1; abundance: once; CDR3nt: TGTGCCAGCAGCTTAGCGTTGGACAGATTCGAAGCTTTCTTT; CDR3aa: CASSLALDRFEAFF
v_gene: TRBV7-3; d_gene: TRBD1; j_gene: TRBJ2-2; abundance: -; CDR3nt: TGTGCCAGCAGCCTCCGACAGGGGACAAACACCGGGGAGCTGTTTTTT; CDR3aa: CASSLRQGTNTGELFF
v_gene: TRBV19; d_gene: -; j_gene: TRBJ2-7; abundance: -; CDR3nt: TGTGCCAGTAGTATAGGCCTGGCCTACGAGCAGTACTTC; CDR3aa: CASSIGLAYEQYF